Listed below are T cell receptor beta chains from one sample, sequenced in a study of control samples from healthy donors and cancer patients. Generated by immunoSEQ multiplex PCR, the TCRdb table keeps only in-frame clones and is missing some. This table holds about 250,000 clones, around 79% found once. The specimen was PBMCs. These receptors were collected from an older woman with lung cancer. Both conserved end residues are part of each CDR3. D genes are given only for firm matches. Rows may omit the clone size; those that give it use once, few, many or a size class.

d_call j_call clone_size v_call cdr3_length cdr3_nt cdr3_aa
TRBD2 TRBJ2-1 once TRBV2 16 TGTGCCAGCAGTGTTTTAGCGGGCGAGCCGGAGGGTGAGCAGTTCTTC CASSVLAGEPEGEQFF
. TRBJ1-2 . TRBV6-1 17 TGTGCCAGCAGTGAAGGGTTTTTGGACGCGGGACGCTATGGCTACACCTTC CASSEGFLDAGRYGYTF
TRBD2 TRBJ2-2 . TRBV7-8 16 TGTGCCAGCAGCTTAGCCAGCGGGGGGGCCGCCGGGGAGCTGTTTTTT CASSLASGGAAGELFF
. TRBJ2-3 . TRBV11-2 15 TGTGCCAGCAGCTTGGAGGGAGTTGGAACAGATACGCAGTATTTT CASSLEGVGTDTQYF
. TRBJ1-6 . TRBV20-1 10 TGCAGTGCTAGGCGCCAGGCCCTCCACTTT CSARRQALHF
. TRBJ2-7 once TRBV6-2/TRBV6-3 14 TGTGCCAGCAGTTGGGGTAGAGGCCTCTACGAGCAGTACTTC CASSWGRGLYEQYF
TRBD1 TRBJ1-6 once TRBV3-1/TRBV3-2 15 TGTGTCAGCAGCCTAGCAGGGGGCAATGATTCACCCCTCCACTTT CVSSLAGGNDSPLHF
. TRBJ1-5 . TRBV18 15 TGTGCCAGCTCACCATCCGGGGCGCGCAATCAGCCCCAGCATTTT CASSPSGARNQPQHF
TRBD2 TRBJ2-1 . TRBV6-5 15 TGTGCCAGCCCCGAGCGGGAGGAACCCTACAATGAGCAGTTCTTC CASPEREEPYNEQFF
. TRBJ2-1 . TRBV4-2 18 TGTGCCAGCAGCCCGGGCACCCGACTAGTTAGCTCCTACAATGAGCAGTTCTTC CASSPGTRLVSSYNEQFF
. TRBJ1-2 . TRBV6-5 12 TGTGCCAGCAGCCTACGGGGACAAGTTAACACCTTC CASSLRGQVNTF
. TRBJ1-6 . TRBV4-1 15 TGCGCCAGCAGCCTACAGGGAGGGCTGGGCTCACCCCTCCACTTT CASSLQGGLGSPLHF
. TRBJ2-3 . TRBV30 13 TGTGCCTGGAGTAGACGGAGCACAGATACGCAGTATTTT CAWSRRSTDTQYF
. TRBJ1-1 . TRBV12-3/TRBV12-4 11 TGTGCCAGTAAAGTAAACACTGAAGCTTTCTTT CASKVNTEAFF
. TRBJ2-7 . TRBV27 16 TGTGCCAGCAGTTTATCGCGGCCGACAACCCTCTACGAGCAGTACTTC CASSLSRPTTLYEQYF
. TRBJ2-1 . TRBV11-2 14 TGTGCCAGCAGCTTAGACTTTGGACACAATGAGCAGTTCTTC CASSLDFGHNEQFF
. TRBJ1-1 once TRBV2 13 TGTGCCAGCAGTGAGATGGGGGGAACTGAAGCTTTCTTT CASSEMGGTEAFF
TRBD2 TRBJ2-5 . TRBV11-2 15 TGTGCCAGCAGCTTAGTATGGACTAGCGGAAAGACCCAGTACTTC CASSLVWTSGKTQYF
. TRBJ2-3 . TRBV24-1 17 TGTGCCACCAGTGATTTCTGGGGATCGAGGGGCACAGATACGCAGTATTTT CATSDFWGSRGTDTQYF
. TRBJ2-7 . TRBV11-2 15 TGTGCCAGCAGGGCCTGGGGGGGACAGGCCTACGAGCAGTACTTC CASRAWGGQAYEQYF
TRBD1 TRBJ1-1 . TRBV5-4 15 TGTGCCAGCAGCCGGGAGACAGGGGGGGAGGCTGAAGCTTTCTTT CASSRETGGEAEAFF
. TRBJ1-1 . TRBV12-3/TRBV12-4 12 TGTGCCAGCAGCCGAGACCGGGGTCGCACTTTCTTT CASSRDRGRTFF
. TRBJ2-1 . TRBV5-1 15 TGCGCCAGCAGCTTTTTCATGGGGAGAAACAATGAGCAGTTCTTC CASSFFMGRNNEQFF
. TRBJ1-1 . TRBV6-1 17 TGTGCCAGCAGTGGGAAGGGGGTGCAGGGGATGAACACTGAAGCTTTCTTT CASSGKGVQGMNTEAFF
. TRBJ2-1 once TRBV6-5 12 TGTGCCAGCAGTATCGAAAGGTATGAGCAGTTCTTC CASSIERYEQFF
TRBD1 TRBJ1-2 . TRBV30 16 TGTGCCTGGGCCAATCTTCCCGGGACAGGAAAGAGTGGCTACACCTTC CAWANLPGTGKSGYTF
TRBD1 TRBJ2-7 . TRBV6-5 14 TGTGCCAGCAGCCAAGGGGGCAGGGGGTACGAGCAGTACTTC CASSQGGRGYEQYF
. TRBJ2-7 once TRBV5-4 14 TGTGCCAGCAGCCTATCAATTGGGGCCTACGAGCAGTACTTC CASSLSIGAYEQYF
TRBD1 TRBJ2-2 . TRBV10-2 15 TGCGCCAGCAGTACCGGGACAGGGAACACCGGGGAGCTGTTTTTT CASSTGTGNTGELFF
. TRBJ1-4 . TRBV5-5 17 TGTGCCAGCAGCTTGGTTCCCTTAGGAGGCACTAATGAAAAACTGTTTTTT CASSLVPLGGTNEKLFF